Included here is one T cell receptor (beta chain) sequence, with context. Its antigen is not identified. Produced via immunoSEQ multiplex PCR; TCRdb's table is partial and in-frame only. The sample lists some 30,000 clones, roughly 88% seen once, with approximately 7.3% in the top ten. The data originate from a study of lymphopenia after photon versus proton radiotherapy. General observations from the study: Photon-treated patients lost naive T cells and TCR diversity; proton-treated stayed stable. After lymphocyte nadir, photon-treated repertoires showed oligoclonal expansion, especially CD8+ Temra. Authors raise, but do not show, better survival with proton therapy. Post-nadir TCR diversity decline inversely tracked overall survival among those who died.

This TCR came from a woman in her forties or fifties with pancreatic cancer. Material: peripheral blood, obtained from a patient treated with photon-based radiotherapy.

CDR3 nucleotide sequence: TGTGCCAGCAGCCTACACGGCACAGATACGCAGTATTTT. It encodes CASSLHGTDTQYF. V usage is TRBV11-3 and J usage is TRBJ2-3; no clear D. The CDR3 is 13 residues long. With 5 bases removed from V and 1 base from J, the gap between germline ends came to 7 bases. CDR1 is SGHNT, CDR2 YENEEA, per germline.